This TCR beta chain was recovered during a study of OX40 agonist ivuxolimab in advanced cancers. Across the whole study: Prior therapy, whether anti-PD-1, anti-PD-L1 or anti-CTLA-4, was allowed, and roughly 40% had some.

The CDR3 is made up of 15 amino acids. Looked up from germline, CDR1 is SNHLY and CDR2 is FYNNEI. V gave up 7 bases and J gave up 2 bases, with 14 bases separating them. Assay used: immunoSEQ multiplex PCR; TCRdb lists only in-frame clones, some missing. The repertoire includes roughly 60,000 clones, 80% to 90% of them detected once, and 2.5% to 3.5% sits in the top ten. Source: CD4+ or CD8+ T cells sorted from blood, taken in a trial of the OX40 agonist ivuxolimab. V and J are TRBV2 and TRBJ2-2; D is undetermined. The origin of this receptor is an adult with an advanced solid tumor such as melanoma, head and neck, liver or kidney cancer. The CDR3 spells CASNPEGLNTGELFF. Here the CDR3 DNA reads TGTGCCAGCAACCCAGAAGGGCTCAACACCGGGGAGCTGTTTTTT.